These 29 T cell receptor beta chains came from one sample sequenced in a study of blood T cell repertoires in COVID-19. Measured with immunoSEQ multiplex PCR; TCRdb has only the in-frame clones, and not every one. Among roughly 400,000 clones listed, approximately 89% were seen once. Sequenced material: peripheral blood. All receptors derive from an older woman with COVID-19, enrolled during active disease.

This chain joins TRBV18 and TRBJ1-5; possible D gene TRBD1, 6 bases. CDR1 is KGHSH and CDR2 is LQKENI in the germline V gene. The CDR3 loop spans 17 amino acids. V lost 3 bases to trimming and J lost 0 bases, with 15 bases between them. The CDR3 spells CASSPLSTGYSNQPQHF. The CDR3 nucleotides read TGTGCCAGCTCACCGTTGTCGACAGGCTATAGCAATCAGCCCCAGCATTTT.

This rearrangement joins TRBV5-1 to TRBJ1-2; no firm D call. The V end was cut by 6 bases, the J end by 8 bases, with 23 bases between. The CDR3 length is 15 residues. Germline-derived CDR1 and CDR2 are SGHRS and YFSETQ. CDR3 coding DNA: TGCGCCAGCAACCCGAGCGTCCCCATGGTCGGGGGCTACACCTTC. Its protein product is CASNPSVPMVGGYTF. Combining the CDR3 with reference TRBV5-1 and TRBJ1-2 gives the whole variable domain KAGVTQTPRYLIKTRGQQVTLSCSPISGHRSVSWYQQTPGQGLQFLFEYFSETQRNKGNFPGRFSGRQFSNSRSEMNVSTLELGDSALYLCASNPSVPMVGGYTFGSGTRLTVV.

This sequence joins TRBV5-5 and TRBJ2-1; TRBD1 might be the D (7 bases). The CDR3 is 17 residues long. Germline V gene lookup returns CDR1 SGHKS and CDR2 YYEKEE (reference sequence). V lost 3 bases to trimming and J lost 0 bases, with 16 bases between them. CDR3 sequence (DNA): TGTGCCAGCAGCTGGAGGGGACAGTCGAGCTCCTACAATGAGCAGTTCTTC. Translation gives CASSWRGQSSSYNEQFF.

This chain joins TRBV19 and TRBJ1-3; 7 positions match TRBD1. V lost 9 bases to trimming and J lost 5 bases; unmatched junction nucleotides: 7. There are 13 residues in the CDR3. Germline CDR1 and CDR2: LNHDA and SQIVND (reference sequence). Here the CDR3 reads CASRDRTRNTIYF. The CDR3 DNA reads as TGTGCCAGCAGGGACAGAACACGAAACACCATATATTTT.

This sequence joins TRBV6-6 and TRBJ1-5; D is ambiguous. This CDR3 spans 12 amino acids. The germline gives CDR1 MNHNY, CDR2 SVGAGI (reference sequence). Trimming shortened V by 4 bases and J by 3 bases, and 4 bases separated the two germline ends. CDR3 coding DNA: TGTGCCAGCAGTTCCCTCAATCAGCCCCAGCATTTT. Its protein product is CASSSLNQPQHF.

The chain is built from TRBV4-1 and TRBJ2-5, with 8 bases fitting TRBD1. Germline V gene sequence: CDR1 MGHRA, CDR2 YSYEKL. The CDR3 has 18 residues. Germline trimming cut 0 bases from V and 4 bases from J; bases unmatched to any gene: 13. CDR3 coding DNA: TGCGCCAGCAGCCAAGATTCGGGCGCGGCGACAGGGGCAGAGACCCAGTACTTC. Residues: CASSQDSGAATGAETQYF.

This rearrangement joins TRBV7-2 to TRBJ2-5; tentative D call: TRBD2 (6 bases). Germline V gene data show CDR1 as SGHTA and CDR2 as FQGNSA. V was trimmed by 2 bases and J by 3 bases, leaving 10 bases between them. This CDR3 spans 14 amino acids. In DNA, the CDR3 is TGTGCCAGCAGCTTAAGGTGGGGGGAAGAGACCCAGTACTTC. Translating gives CASSLRWGEETQYF.

This clone was detected a few times. The rearrangement links TRBV2 to TRBJ2-3; a weak D match, TRBD2 (5 bases). With 4 bases removed from V and 10 bases from J, the gap between germline ends came to 9 bases. The CDR3 sequence is 11 residues long. Germline assignment: CDR1 SNHLY and CDR2 FYNNEI. CDR3 protein: CASSGSGSQYF. As DNA, the CDR3 is TGTGCCAGCAGTGGCTCGGGATCGCAGTATTTT.

V gene TRBV7-2 combines with J gene TRBJ2-5; 8 nucleotides match TRBD1. Germline V gene lookup returns CDR1 SGHTA and CDR2 FQGNSA. This CDR3 region has 15 residues. V shed 6 bases, J shed 1 base, and the junction held 7 bases outside the gene matches. The CDR3, as DNA: TGTGCCAGCAGACCCCCCGGGACAGGCCAAGAGACCCAGTACTTC. Translated, it gives CASRPPGTGQETQYF.

The V and J genes are TRBV3-1 (or the pseudogene TRBV3-2) and TRBJ1-4; maybe TRBD1 (5 bases). Trimming stripped 1 base from V and 12 bases from J, with 9 bases between. Germline lookup yields CDR1 LGHDT and CDR2 YNNKEL (reference sequence). The CDR3 has 12 amino acids. The CDR3 bases are TGTGCCAGCAGCCAAGGGGGCGTAGAACTGTTTTTT. It is translated as CASSQGGVELFF.

The V and J genes are TRBV9 and TRBJ1-4; the D is unclear. V lost 0 bases, J lost 0 bases, and 15 bases lay in between. Germline CDR1 SGDLS, CDR2 YYNGEE. CDR3 length: 18 residues. The CDR3 sequence: CASSVGASATATNEKLFF. The CDR3 DNA reads TGTGCCAGCAGCGTAGGAGCAAGTGCGACTGCAACTAATGAAAAACTGTTTTTT.

This clone was detected only once. The chain carries TRBV6-1 and TRBJ1-2; no firm D call. Germline CDR1 MNHNS, CDR2 SASEGT. The CDR3 totals 14 residues. Trimming shortened V by 2 bases and J by 6 bases, and 13 bases separated the two germline ends. Here the CDR3 reads CASSERPGGDGYTF. The CDR3, as DNA: TGTGCCAGCAGTGAAAGGCCTGGTGGAGATGGCTACACCTTC.

The V and J genes are TRBV4-1 and TRBJ2-5, with D perhaps matching TRBD2 (5 bases). The germline V gene has CDR1 MGHRA and CDR2 YSYEKL. Deletions cut 4 bases from V and 2 bases from J, with 11 bases between. CDR3 length: 14 residues. Here the CDR3 reads CASSLGGIQETQYF. CDR3 DNA: TGCGCCAGCAGCCTCGGAGGCATACAAGAGACCCAGTACTTC.

Here the CDR3 DNA reads TGCGCCAGCAGCCAAGGAGATCTGGGCGGGTATGGCTACACCTTC. The encoded protein is CASSQGDLGGYGYTF. The chain links TRBV4-1 to TRBJ1-2; D is unclear. Germline V lookup: CDR1 MGHRA, CDR2 YSYEKL. Between the trimmed V and J ends, which lost 1 base and 5 bases, there was a span of 14 bases. There are 15 residues in the CDR3.

The chain joins TRBV10-2 to TRBJ2-3; 7 nucleotides agree with TRBD2. The V and J ends lost 0 bases and 0 bases, in that order; junction bases with no gene match: 0. This CDR3 has 15 amino acids. Germline CDR1 reads WSHSY; CDR2 reads SAAADI. The CDR3 region has the DNA TGCGCCAGCAGTGAGTCGGGAGGGAGCACAGATACGCAGTATTTT. It yields the protein CASSESGGSTDTQYF.

The chain recombines TRBV9 with TRBJ2-2; no definite D call. V lost 0 bases and J 7 bases, leaving 13 bases between the germline ends. The germline CDR1 and CDR2 sequences are SGDLS and YYNGEE. The CDR3 loop spans 15 amino acids. The CDR3: CASSVDVTTFGELFF. The CDR3 nucleotides are TGTGCCAGCAGCGTAGACGTCACCACATTCGGGGAGCTGTTTTTT.

The chain uses TRBV29-1 and TRBJ2-7, with TRBD2 as a possible D gene (5 bases). CDR1 and CDR2 from the germline V gene are SQVTM and ANQGSEA. With 5 bases removed from V and 1 base from J, the gap between germline ends came to 15 bases. The CDR3 has 14 amino acids. CDR3 loop: CSVKRTGKSYEQYF. In DNA form, the CDR3 reads TGCAGCGTTAAACGGACGGGGAAATCCTACGAGCAGTACTTC.

There are a few counts of this clone. V and J are TRBV2 and TRBJ1-6; 10 positions match TRBD1. The junction had 7 bases not matched to a gene; V was cut back by 4 bases and J by 10 bases. Germline assignment: CDR1 SNHLY and CDR2 FYNNEI. This CDR3 is 15 amino acids long. CDR3 protein: CASSVSGTGVSPLHF. For the CDR3, the DNA is TGTGCCAGCAGTGTAAGTGGGACAGGGGTATCACCCCTCCACTTT. The variable domain in full, completed from reference TRBV2 and TRBJ1-6, reads EPEVTQTPSHQVTQMGQEVILRCVPISNHLYFYWYRQILGQKVEFLVSFYNNEISEKSEIFDDQFSVERPDGSNFTLKIRSTKLEDSAMYFCASSVSGTGVSPLHFGNGTRLTVT.

The chain is built from TRBV20-1 and TRBJ1-6, with TRBD1 identical over 7 bases. After removal of 3 bases from V and 9 bases from J, the junction contained 8 bases not matched to a gene. The CDR3 covers 14 residues. Germline CDR1 reads DFQATT; CDR2 reads SNEGSKA (reference sequence). CDR3 amino acids: CSASRAGGSSPLHF. CDR3 in DNA: TGCAGTGCTAGTCGTGCAGGGGGGAGTTCACCCCTCCACTTT.

The V and J genes are TRBV18 and TRBJ1-4; no firm D call. The germline CDR1 and CDR2 sequences are KGHSH and LQKENI. The CDR3 is made up of 13 amino acids. Trimming stripped 5 bases from V and 4 bases from J, with 8 bases between. The CDR3 DNA reads as TGTGCCAGCTCAAGAGCTATTAATGAAAAACTGTTTTTT. Translated: CASSRAINEKLFF.

The chain recombines TRBV10-3 with TRBJ2-7; 10 bases fit TRBD1. Germline CDR1 is ENHRY and CDR2 is SYGVKD. The CDR3 spans 13 residues. V lost 11 bases and J lost 1; bases outside the gene matches: 5. CDR3 nucleotide sequence: TGTGCCCAACGGGACAGGGGATCCTACGAGCAGTACTTC. Translated: CAQRDRGSYEQYF.

This clone was seen only once. The chain combines TRBV7-3 with TRBJ2-2; 7 bases agree with TRBD1. V was clipped by 5 bases and J by 1 base; unmatched bases: 10. Germline CDR1 SGHTA, CDR2 FQGTGA. The CDR3 covers 17 residues. The CDR3, as DNA: TGTGCCAGCAGCCTATACAACAGGGGTTTGAACACCGGGGAGCTGTTTTTT. It is translated as CASSLYNRGLNTGELFF.

This chain connects TRBV27 to TRBJ2-1, with 9 nucleotides matching TRBD2. The CDR3 has 17 residues. Germline V CDR1 and CDR2: MNHEY, SMNVEV (reference sequence). The V gene end was trimmed by 3 bases and the J gene end by 1 base; junction bases not matched to a gene: 7. The CDR3, as DNA: TGTGCCAGCAGTTTTCGCGGGGGGGGCGGGTCCTACAATGAGCAGTTCTTC. It is translated as CASSFRGGGGSYNEQFF.

The chain combines TRBV5-1 with TRBJ2-5; 7 bases are a match to TRBD1. V was pared by 5 bases and J by 5 bases, with 6 bases of the junction left unmatched. The CDR3 sequence is 13 residues long. From germline, CDR1 is SGHRS and CDR2 YFSETQ. For the CDR3, the DNA is TGCGCCAGCAGACAGGGGTTATCGGAGACCCAGTACTTC. Protein: CASRQGLSETQYF.

V and J are TRBV18 and TRBJ2-7, with 9 bases identical to TRBD1. Germline V gene data show CDR1 as KGHSH and CDR2 as LQKENI. The CDR3 extends over 15 amino acids. Germline trimming cut 3 bases from V and 2 bases from J; bases unmatched to any gene: 5. CDR3 in amino acids: CASSPSGQGTYEQYF. Here the CDR3 DNA reads TGTGCCAGCTCACCGTCGGGACAGGGCACCTACGAGCAGTACTTC.

This clone showed up just once. This chain links TRBV6-1 with TRBJ1-1, with D maybe TRBD1 (5 bases). Trimming took off 4 bases at V and 1 base at J, with 16 bases between the two ends. The V gene's germline CDR1 is MNHNS and CDR2 SASEGT. The CDR3 is 16 residues long. The CDR3 sequence is CASSGGLSNSNTEAFF. Here the CDR3 DNA reads TGTGCCAGCAGTGGGGGCTTGTCAAACTCGAACACTGAAGCTTTCTTT.

V gene TRBV30 combines with J gene TRBJ1-3; the D is unclear. CDR3 size: 14 residues. Germline V gene sequence: CDR1 GTSNPN, CDR2 SVGIG (reference sequence). Between the trimmed V and J ends, which lost 1 base and 3 bases, there was a span of 10 bases. CDR3 sequence reads: CAWSGPGGGNTIYF. The CDR3 DNA is TGTGCCTGGAGTGGGCCGGGAGGTGGAAACACCATATATTTT.

This clone has only one observation. V usage is TRBV6-5 and J usage is TRBJ2-3; maybe TRBD1 (5 bases). CDR1 and CDR2 (germline): MNHEY, SVGAGI. Trimming took 5 bases from V and 7 from J, leaving 13 bases between them. The CDR3 is 13 amino acids. The CDR3 bases are TGTGCCAGCAGTCTCGACAGCATAAATACGCAGTATTTT. It specifies CASSLDSINTQYF.

The genes are TRBV6-5 and TRBJ1-1; D perhaps matches TRBD1 (6 bases). Per germline, CDR1 MNHEY and CDR2 SVGAGI. This CDR3 spans 15 amino acids. V was clipped by 7 bases and J by 0 bases, with 15 bases between them. CDR3 in amino acids: CASTPGGAVNTEAFF. The CDR3 DNA sequence: TGTGCCAGCACCCCCGGGGGGGCGGTGAACACTGAAGCTTTCTTT.